These T cell receptor beta chains were read from a single sample in a study of shared clonotypes between healthy human individuals. The data were produced by immunoSEQ multiplex PCR, yet TCRdb's version contains in-frame clones alone and is incomplete. The sample has fewer than 2.5 million clones, more than 85% seen once. The specimen was naive CD4+ T cells from PBMCs. All receptors come from a man aged 18-30 years in good health. Some clones in this sample may be carry-over from other donors' samples. CDR3s include the opening cysteine and the closing phenylalanine or tryptophan. A row's size may be missing; if present it is once, few, many or a size class.

V gene	J gene	clone size	CDR3 protein
TRBV7-9	TRBJ2-6	.	CASSLGGANVLTF
TRBV7-3	TRBJ2-5	.	CASSLTGGGETQYF
TRBV29-1	TRBJ2-6	.	CSVEGGANVLTF
TRBV5-1	TRBJ1-2	.	CASSLDVLVYGYTF
TRBV7-8	TRBJ2-5	.	CASSRIRWRGQETQYF
TRBV6-5	TRBJ1-2	once	CASSRSIPGIYGYTF
TRBV5-6	TRBJ2-7	.	CASSPGGVYEQYF
TRBV5-1	TRBJ1-3	.	CASSPTGAGNTIYF
TRBV7-8	TRBJ2-1	.	CASTGPITSEQFF
TRBV30	TRBJ1-1	.	CAWRRRLNTEAFF
TRBV9	TRBJ2-3	.	CASNLGGSTDTQYF
TRBV5-6	TRBJ1-4	.	CASSFRPTPNEKLFF
TRBV6-5	TRBJ1-2	.	CASRGGQGANYGYTF
TRBV2	TRBJ1-4	.	CASSSETGAGEKLFF
TRBV7-6	TRBJ1-4	.	CASSSTPTGATNEKLFF
TRBV7-2	TRBJ1-2	.	CASSLALEAYGYTF
TRBV19	TRBJ2-4	.	CASSIASGRSKNIQYF
TRBV28	TRBJ2-7	.	CASSYGGVSYEQYF
TRBV28	TRBJ1-2	.	CASSLVGLGGDGYTF
TRBV2	TRBJ1-1	.	CASTRPLPNTEAFF
TRBV2	TRBJ2-7	.	CASTGFYEQYF
TRBV27	TRBJ2-3	.	CASSSRWTAQSSTDTQYF
TRBV5-1	TRBJ2-1	.	CASSLEQGIYNEQFF
TRBV9	TRBJ2-2	.	CASSVRTSGSLGELFF
TRBV4-1	TRBJ2-7	.	CASSQVGRGRWYEQYF
TRBV5-1	TRBJ2-4	.	CASSLAGDIAKNIQYF
TRBV29-1	TRBJ2-7	.	CSVAWTSGSSSEQYF
TRBV7-2	TRBJ2-5	.	CASSLRRVGETQYF
TRBV15	TRBJ2-7	.	CATSRDGGGSYEQYF
TRBV5-4	TRBJ2-6	.	CASSPGGTGANVLTF
TRBV19	TRBJ1-1	.	CASTTSGGRGTEAFF